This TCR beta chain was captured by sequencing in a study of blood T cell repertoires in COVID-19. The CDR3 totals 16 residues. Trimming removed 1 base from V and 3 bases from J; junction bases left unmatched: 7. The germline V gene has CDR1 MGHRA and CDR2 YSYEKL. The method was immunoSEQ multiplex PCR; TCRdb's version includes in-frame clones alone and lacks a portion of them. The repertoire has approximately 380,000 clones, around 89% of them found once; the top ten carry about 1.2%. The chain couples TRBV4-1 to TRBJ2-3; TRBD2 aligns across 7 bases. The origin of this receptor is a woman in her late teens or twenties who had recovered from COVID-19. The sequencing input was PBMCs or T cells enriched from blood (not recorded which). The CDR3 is CASSQGISGRTDTQYF. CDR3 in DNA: TGCGCCAGCAGCCAAGGGATTAGCGGGCGAACAGATACGCAGTATTTT.